The clone carrying this TCR beta chain was counted a single time. The sample belongs to a study of blood T cell repertoires in COVID-19. In the study overall: The samples span acute and convalescent COVID-19 from the United States, Italy and Spain. Sources were T cells, B-cell-depleted T cells, or PBMCs; the material itself was cDNA or gDNA.

The germline V gene has CDR1 SGHDN and CDR2 FVKESK. Deletions cut 0 bases from V and 7 bases from J, with 12 bases between. The CDR3 is made up of 15 amino acids. Original methodology: Counts of nucleated cells, estimated from reference gene primer amplification, were obtained. Sequenced by immunoSEQ multiplex PCR; TCRdb stores in-frame clones only, minus some. That table gives V, J and clone size, and the DNA gave D and trimming. The sample yields over 50,000 clones, about 90% seen once. The sequence came from a woman between 55 and 75 years old with active or convalescent COVID-19. Source material: peripheral blood. The chain combines TRBV14 with TRBJ1-4, with unresolved D. DNA for the CDR3: TGTGCCAGCAGCCAAGATTGGGAGGATGGTGAAAAACTGTTTTTT. Residues: CASSQDWEDGEKLFF.